The 30 T cell receptor beta chains listed next were all sequenced from one sample in a study of shared clonotypes between healthy human individuals (dated by TCRdb to between 2020 and 2021). The method was the immunoSEQ multiplex PCR assay. Sourced from immuneACCESS, this table was stored by TCRdb with only in-frame sequences that have V and J called. A share of the clones is absent; for the studies checked, an unresolved V gene accounts for under half, and the remainder has no known explanation. This sample holds about 480,000 clones; approximately 79% were observed only once. 9.5% to 15% of the sample comes from the top ten. The source material was PBMCs. The receptors stem from a middle-aged woman in good health. Some clones in this sample may be carry-over from other donors' samples.

A few counts support this clone. The CDR3 reads CASSPRGGAAYGYTF. CDR3 nucleotide sequence: TGCGCCAGCAGCCCGCGGGGAGGGGCGGCCTATGGCTACACCTTC. The chain uses TRBV4-1 and TRBJ1-2; D is possibly TRBD1 (5 bases). The CDR3 has 15 residues. The V gene lost 4 bases and the J gene lost 4 bases, with 16 bases spanning the gap. The germline V gene encodes CDR1 MGHRA and CDR2 YSYEKL.

This chain joins TRBV5-4 and TRBJ2-5; TRBD2 matches at 7 bases. CDR1 is SGHNT, CDR2 YYREEE, per germline (reference sequence). With 0 bases clipped from V and 4 bases from J, the junction kept 6 bases outside the gene matches. This CDR3 has 15 amino acids. The CDR3 sequence: CASSLGGSKAETQYF. CDR3 coding DNA: TGTGCCAGCAGCTTGGGCGGGAGTAAGGCAGAGACCCAGTACTTC.

The chain is built from TRBV6-4 and TRBJ2-3, with D uncertain. The CDR3 length is 15 residues. Trimming took 0 bases from V and 0 from J, leaving 7 bases between them. Germline loops: CDR1 MRHNA, CDR2 SNTAGT. For the CDR3, the DNA is TGTGCCAGCAGTGACTCTCCCGCCAGCACAGATACGCAGTATTTT. Amino acids: CASSDSPASTDTQYF.

The J gene is TRBJ1-3, the V gene TRBV5-1; D gene uncertain. Trimming removed 1 base at V and 4 bases at J, with 9 bases between. Germline values: CDR1 SGHRS, CDR2 YFSETQ. This CDR3 region has 14 residues. In nucleotides, the CDR3 is TGCGCCAGCAGCTTGCAATTGGGCGGAAACACCATATATTTT. Protein sequence: CASSLQLGGNTIYF. Looking up the rest from reference TRBV5-1 and TRBJ1-3 gives the full variable domain: KAGVTQTPRYLIKTRGQQVTLSCSPISGHRSVSWYQQTPGQGLQFLFEYFSETQRNKGNFPGRFSGRQFSNSRSEMNVSTLELGDSALYLCASSLQLGGNTIYFGEGSWLTVV.

The chain joins TRBV6-6 to TRBJ2-1; 12 nucleotides line up with TRBD1. Looked up from germline, CDR1 is MNHNY and CDR2 is SVGAGI (reference sequence). The length of the CDR3 is 15 residues. Trimming cost V 7 bases and J 6 bases; bases outside gene matches: 7. The DNA for the CDR3 is TGTGCCAGCACCCCCTGGGACAGGGGGCGCAATGAGCAGTTCTTC. This gives the protein CASTPWDRGRNEQFF.

This chain joins TRBV4-1 and TRBJ2-1; a possible D gene is TRBD1 (6 bases). Trimming took 1 base from V and 8 from J, leaving 21 bases between them. CDR3 length equals 17 residues. The germline V gene encodes CDR1 MGHRA and CDR2 YSYEKL. In DNA, the CDR3 is TGCGCCAGCAGCCAAGTTGCCCGCTTACAGGGTTCGGATGAGCAGTTCTTC. Amino acid sequence: CASSQVARLQGSDEQFF.

The chain recombines TRBV27 with TRBJ2-7; 10 bases agree with TRBD2. Germline loops: CDR1 MNHEY, CDR2 SMNVEV (reference sequence). V lost 4 bases, J lost 7 bases, and 13 bases stayed unmatched. The CDR3 is 16 residues long. The CDR3 DNA reads as TGTGCCAGCAGTTCCTGGGTCGGGACTAGCGAGCAAGAGCAGTACTTC. It yields the protein CASSSWVGTSEQEQYF.

The chain has TRBV6-5 and TRBJ1-5; D uncertain. The CDR3 has 14 residues. Germline V gives CDR1 MNHEY, CDR2 SVGAGI. Deletions cut 5 bases from V and 2 bases from J, with 10 bases between. The CDR3 spells CASSPRGGNQPQHF. The CDR3 nucleotides read TGTGCCAGCAGTCCCCGGGGTGGCAATCAGCCCCAGCATTTT.

V and J are TRBV11-2 and TRBJ2-2; D could derive from TRBD1 or TRBD2 (5 bases each). The CDR3 contains 16 residues. V shed 5 bases and J shed 5 bases, with 18 bases lying between them. Germline V gene data show CDR1 as SGHAT and CDR2 as FQNNGV. CDR3 protein: CASSRRRWDGTGELFF. CDR3 in DNA: TGTGCCAGCAGCCGACGGCGGTGGGACGGGACCGGGGAGCTGTTTTTT. Together with reference TRBV11-2 and TRBJ2-2, the CDR3 gives the full variable domain: EAGVAQSPRYKIIEKRQSVAFWCNPISGHATLYWYQQILGQGPKLLIQFQNNGVVDDSQLPKDRFSAERLKGVDSTLKIQPAKLEDSAVYLCASSRRRWDGTGELFFGEGSRLTVL.

The genes are TRBV28 and TRBJ1-4; the match to TRBD1 covers 8 bases. The trim removed 5 bases at V and 8 bases at J, leaving 16 bases unmatched. The CDR3 sequence is 17 residues long. CDR1 is MDHEN, CDR2 SYDVKM, per germline. This CDR3 is CASSIIRLGQGEEKLFF. CDR3 nucleotide sequence: TGTGCCAGCAGTATCATTAGACTCGGACAGGGTGAAGAAAAACTGTTTTTT.

This clone is a singleton in its sample. The rearrangement uses TRBV11-2 and TRBJ2-1, with 10 bases that match TRBD2. The ends lost 1 base at V and 7 bases at J; junction bases unmatched: 13. Germline-derived CDR1 and CDR2 are SGHAT and FQNNGV. The CDR3 has 18 residues. CDR3 bases: TGTGCCAGCAGCTTAGGGGTTGCTAGCGGGAGAAATAGGAATGAGCAGTTCTTC. Protein sequence: CASSLGVASGRNRNEQFF.

This clone came up a few times. V and J are TRBV4-3 and TRBJ2-1; 14 bases agree with TRBD2. CDR3 length equals 15 residues. V gave up 4 bases and J gave up 7 bases; unmatched junction bases: 3. Looked up from germline, CDR1 is LGHNA and CDR2 is YSLEER. The CDR3 spells CASSPGLAGENEQFF. The CDR3 DNA sequence: TGCGCCAGCAGCCCGGGACTAGCGGGAGAGAATGAGCAGTTCTTC.

This chain joins TRBV10-1 and TRBJ2-5; 8 bases agree with TRBD2. CDR3 size: 16 residues. Germline V gene data show CDR1 as WNHNN and CDR2 as SYGVQD (reference sequence). Germline trimming cut 8 bases from V and 0 bases from J; bases unmatched to any gene: 11. The DNA for the CDR3 is TGCGCCAGCCAGAAAGGGACTAGAGGGAACCAAGAGACCCAGTACTTC. Translation gives CASQKGTRGNQETQYF.

V is TRBV7-9 and J is TRBJ2-5; D is unresolved. Germline CDR1 reads SEHNR; CDR2 reads FQNEAQ (reference sequence). Trimming stripped 5 bases from V and 5 bases from J, with 12 bases between. The CDR3 spans 13 residues. This CDR3 reads CASSVVQAETQYF. As DNA, the CDR3 is TGTGCCAGCAGCGTAGTTCAGGCGGAGACCCAGTACTTC.

The V and J genes are TRBV10-3 and TRBJ2-3, with 8 nucleotides matching TRBD2. The CDR3 is made up of 16 amino acids. Germline V gene sequence: CDR1 ENHRY, CDR2 SYGVKD. The J segment lost 2 bases and the V segment lost 8 bases, leaving 12 bases of the junction unmatched. The CDR3 region is CAISYSRAGATDTQYF. DNA for the CDR3: TGTGCCATCTCGTATAGCCGAGCGGGAGCCACAGATACGCAGTATTTT.

This chain uses TRBV6-6 with TRBJ2-1; D ambiguous. The CDR3 is made up of 15 amino acids. Trimming left V 3 bases short and J 1 base short, with 10 bases between. Looked up from germline, CDR1 is MNHNY and CDR2 is SVGAGI (reference sequence). The CDR3 DNA reads TGTGCCAGCAGTTATGCCACACCATCCTACAATGAGCAGTTCTTC. Residues: CASSYATPSYNEQFF.

The rearrangement joins TRBV28 to TRBJ2-3, with D maybe TRBD1 (5 bases). V lost 6 bases and J lost 6, with 19 bases in between. Germline values: CDR1 MDHEN, CDR2 SYDVKM. CDR3 length: 15 residues. The CDR3 region is CASRDVRVSTDTQYF. CDR3 nucleotides: TGTGCCAGCAGGGACGTCAGGGTATCGACGGATACGCAGTATTTT.

This clone was observed a handful of times. The chain employs TRBV7-9 and TRBJ1-5; possibly TRBD1 for D (5 bases). With 5 bases removed from V and 5 bases from J, the gap between germline ends came to 10 bases. This CDR3 has 13 residues. Germline CDR1 and CDR2: SEHNR and FQNEAQ (reference sequence). CDR3 residues: CASSTDTYQPQHF. CDR3 sequence (DNA): TGTGCCAGCAGCACGGACACCTATCAGCCCCAGCATTTT. Supplemented by reference TRBV7-9 and TRBJ1-5, the full variable domain reads DTGVSQNPRHKITKRGQNVTFRCDPISEHNRLYWYRQTLGQGPEFLTYFQNEAQLEKSRLLSDRFSAERPKGSFSTLEIQRTEQGDSAMYLCASSTDTYQPQHFGDGTRLSIL.

V is TRBV7-9 and J is TRBJ1-3; the D is unclear. V was clipped by 2 bases and J by 3 bases, with 8 bases between them. The CDR3 is made up of 14 amino acids. The V gene's germline CDR1 is SEHNR and CDR2 FQNEAQ (reference sequence). CDR3 protein: CASSLYEDGNTIYF. The CDR3 DNA reads TGTGCCAGCAGCTTATACGAGGATGGAAACACCATATATTTT.

Remarks on this clone: A read error may be the cause here, since a much bigger clone is one base away. Other DNA sequences in the same sample also yield this CDR3. The chain links TRBV4-1 to TRBJ1-5, with a weak D call TRBD1 (5 bases). The CDR3 runs 13 residues. The germline V gene encodes CDR1 MGHRA and CDR2 YSYEKL. CDR3 bases: TGCGCCAGTAGCCAACAGGTGAATCAGCCCCAGCATTTT. Protein sequence: CASSQQVNQPQHF.

This chain links TRBV28 with TRBJ2-5; perhaps TRBD2 as D (6 bases). Germline CDR1 is MDHEN and CDR2 is SYDVKM. Trimming removed 5 bases from V and 0 bases from J, with 16 bases in between. CDR3 length equals 16 residues. The CDR3 reads CASSSFSGRNQETQYF. The DNA of the CDR3 is TGTGCCAGCAGTAGCTTTAGCGGCCGCAACCAAGAGACCCAGTACTTC.

The chain combines TRBV5-1 with TRBJ2-1, with 7 bases that match TRBD2. V dropped 3 bases and J dropped 6; count of bases not matched to a gene: 6. CDR3 size: 14 residues. Germline V gene sequence: CDR1 SGHRS, CDR2 YFSETQ. CDR3 loop: CASSYLAEANEQFF. CDR3 sequence (DNA): TGCGCCAGCAGCTACCTAGCGGAGGCCAATGAGCAGTTCTTC.

This clone has only a few counts. The V and J genes are TRBV29-1 and TRBJ2-7; D may be TRBD1 (5 bases). Trimming shortened V by 3 bases and J by 5 bases, and 11 bases separated the two germline ends. The germline V gene encodes CDR1 SQVTM and CDR2 ANQGSEA. The CDR3 totals 12 residues. DNA of the CDR3: TGCAGCGTTGACGGGCAGGGCCACGAGCAGTACTTC. This gives the protein CSVDGQGHEQYF.

This clone appeared a few times. The genes are TRBV28 and TRBJ2-1, with 12 bases lining up with TRBD2. The V gene's germline CDR1 is MDHEN and CDR2 SYDVKM. V was pared by 2 bases and J by 6 bases, with 8 bases of the junction left unmatched. The CDR3 extends over 17 amino acids. This CDR3 reads CASSLGGSSGRANEQFF. CDR3 DNA: TGTGCCAGCAGTTTAGGGGGTTCTAGCGGGAGGGCCAATGAGCAGTTCTTC.

The J gene is TRBJ2-2, the V gene TRBV27, with 12 bases lining up with TRBD1. The germline V gene has CDR1 MNHEY and CDR2 SMNVEV (reference sequence). CDR3 size: 15 residues. V dropped 6 bases and J dropped 9; count of bases not matched to a gene: 8. The DNA for the CDR3 is TGTGCCAGCAGCCCGGGACAGGGGGCCGTCTGGGAGCTGTTTTTT. It yields the protein CASSPGQGAVWELFF.

This clone came up a few times. The CDR3 bases are TGTGCCAGCAGTGAAGGTTGGGACACCGGGGAGCTGTTTTTT. It yields the protein CASSEGWDTGELFF. J is TRBJ2-2 and V is TRBV6-1; D is undetermined. Germline CDR1 MNHNS, CDR2 SASEGT. V shed 1 base and J shed 3 bases, with 6 bases lying between them. The CDR3 is 14 amino acids.

V is TRBV7-2 and J is TRBJ2-7, with 9 positions matching TRBD2. V lost 1 base, J lost 6 bases, and 7 bases stayed unmatched. Germline lookup yields CDR1 SGHTA and CDR2 FQGNSA. The CDR3 sequence is 15 residues long. The CDR3 loop reads CASSLVASGTSEQYF. Written as DNA, the CDR3 is TGTGCCAGCAGCTTAGTGGCTAGCGGGACTTCCGAGCAGTACTTC.

The chain combines TRBV9 with TRBJ1-2; D unclear. From germline, CDR1 is SGDLS and CDR2 YYNGEE. The CDR3 runs to 13 residues. Trimming stripped 4 bases from V and 7 bases from J, with 14 bases between. CDR3 amino acids: CASSPTTLGGYTF. The CDR3 region has the DNA TGTGCCAGCAGCCCCACGACGTTAGGTGGCTACACCTTC.

The chain has TRBV28 and TRBJ1-3, with no clear D. Germline V gene data show CDR1 as MDHEN and CDR2 as SYDVKM. The V gene lost 4 bases and the J gene lost 0 bases, with 19 bases spanning the gap. CDR3 length equals 18 residues. This CDR3 is CASSSARLYSLSGNTIYF. For the CDR3, the DNA is TGTGCCAGCAGTTCAGCGAGGTTGTATTCCCTCTCTGGAAACACCATATATTTT.

The chain couples TRBV10-3 to TRBJ2-1; TRBD2 matches 7 bases. Germline CDR1 ENHRY, CDR2 SYGVKD. V was pared by 3 bases and J by 0 bases, with 5 bases of the junction left unmatched. There are 16 residues in the CDR3. The CDR3 loop is CAISEGGGSSYNEQFF. The CDR3, as DNA: TGTGCCATCAGTGAAGGAGGCGGGAGCTCCTACAATGAGCAGTTCTTC.